This is a list of T cell receptor beta chains from one sample in a study of human T cells and chemical hapten exposure. One entry per CDR3 protein, called by TCRdb with MiXCR from the RACE reads. The sample has roughly 380,000 distinct CDR3 sequences; roughly 5.3% are singletons. The source was whole blood, collected in connection with sensitization to the hapten diphenylcyclopropenone (DPC). Receptors were obtained from a woman aged 50 to 60 with alopecia areata. Some clones in this sample may be carry-over from other donors' samples. Both conserved end residues are part of each CDR3. A D gene is named only where the DNA matches it firmly. Some rows have no size entry. The others give once, few or many, or a class for an expanded clone.

j_call v_call clone_size d_call cdr3_aa cdr3_nt
TRBJ2-1 TRBV29-1 many NA CSDTRGRTYNEQFF TGCAGCGATACCCGGGGCAGAACCTACAATGAGCAGTTCTTC
TRBJ1-2 TRBV15 many NA CATQGADYGYTF TGTGCCACCCAAGGAGCGGACTATGGCTACACCTTC
TRBJ1-2 TRBV20-1 NA TRBD1 CSAREGTGFFGYTF TGCAGTGCTAGGGAGGGGACAGGGTTTTTCGGCTACACCTTC
TRBJ2-5 TRBV9 many TRBD1 CASSVGGTGRETQYF TGTGCCAGCAGCGTAGGTGGGACAGGGCGAGAGACCCAGTACTTC
TRBJ2-1 TRBV6-6 many NA CASSYSREQFF TGTGCCAGCAGTTACTCGCGGGAGCAGTTCTTC
TRBJ1-6 TRBV19 few NA CASSFLGADNSPLHF TGTGCCAGTAGCTTCCTGGGGGCAGACAATTCACCCCTCCACTTT
TRBJ1-2 TRBV3-1 many TRBD1 CASSQDPSGQGSYGYTF TGTGCCAGCAGCCAAGATCCCTCGGGACAGGGGAGCTATGGCTACACCTTC
TRBJ1-2 TRBV4-3 many TRBD1 CASSLQGDGYTF TGCGCCAGCAGCCTACAGGGGGATGGCTACACCTTC
TRBJ2-7 TRBV12-3/TRBV12-4 few TRBD2 CASVDGLAGDYEQYF TGTGCCAGCGTTGATGGACTAGCGGGGGACTACGAGCAGTACTTC
TRBJ2-1 TRBV5-1 many TRBD1 CASSPRQGARYNEQFF TGCGCCAGCAGCCCCCGACAGGGGGCGCGTTACAATGAGCAGTTCTTC
TRBJ1-5 TRBV4-1 many NA CASSQRVSFNQPQHF TGCGCCAGCAGCCAACGGGTTTCGTTCAATCAGCCCCAGCATTTT
TRBJ2-1 TRBV3-1 few NA CASSQEQPRDEQFF TGTGCCAGCAGCCAAGAACAGCCTCGGGATGAGCAGTTCTTC
TRBJ2-1 TRBV29-1 many TRBD2 CSGQTSGRAEEFF TGCAGCGGGCAGACTAGCGGGAGGGCCGAAGAGTTCTTC
TRBJ1-1 TRBV12-3/TRBV12-4 NA NA CASSFARGGTEAFF TGTGCCAGCAGTTTCGCCAGGGGAGGAACTGAAGCTTTCTTT
TRBJ2-3 TRBV7-2 many NA CASSLWESTDTQYF TGTGCCAGCAGCTTATGGGAGAGCACAGATACGCAGTATTTT
TRBJ2-7 TRBV28 many NA CASSPWGGLYEQYF TGTGCCAGCAGTCCCTGGGGGGGGCTCTACGAGCAGTACTTC
TRBJ2-3 TRBV2 NA NA CASRARRATKPTDTQYF TGTGCCAGCAGAGCCCGCAGGGCCACGAAGCCCACAGATACGCAGTATTTT
TRBJ1-5 TRBV20-1 many NA CSAISDPNQPQHF TGCAGTGCCATTTCAGATCCCAATCAGCCCCAGCATTTT
TRBJ2-7 TRBV3-1 few NA CASSLRQDSYEQYF TGTGCCAGCAGCCTACGACAGGACTCCTACGAGCAGTACTTC
TRBJ2-7 TRBV6-6 NA NA CASSLLLFYEQYF TGTGCCAGCAGTTTACTCCTTTTCTACGAGCAGTACTTC
TRBJ2-5 TRBV2 many TRBD2 CASSERTSGQETQYF TGTGCCAGCAGTGAAAGGACTAGCGGTCAAGAGACCCAGTACTTC
TRBJ1-6 TRBV2 NA NA CASSEGVSNSPLHF TGTGCCAGCAGTGAAGGGGTATCTAATTCACCCCTCCACTTT
TRBJ2-1 TRBV6-1 many TRBD1 CASKGQDQRFNYF TGTGCCAGCAAGGGACAGGACCAAAGATTCAACTACTTC
TRBJ1-2 TRBV2 many NA CASRGGPGYGYTF TGTGCCAGCAGGGGGGGCCCCGGCTATGGCTACACCTTC
TRBJ2-6 TRBV6-5 many NA CASSQQGFAGANVLTF TGTGCCAGCTCGCAACAGGGCTTTGCTGGGGCCAACGTCCTGACTTTC
TRBJ2-3 TRBV29-1 many TRBD1 CSQDRLTDTQYF TGCAGCCAGGACAGGCTCACAGATACGCAGTATTTT
TRBJ1-4 TRBV4-1 many NA CASSLILGGLFF TGCGCCAGCAGCCTAATCTTAGGTGGACTGTTTTTT